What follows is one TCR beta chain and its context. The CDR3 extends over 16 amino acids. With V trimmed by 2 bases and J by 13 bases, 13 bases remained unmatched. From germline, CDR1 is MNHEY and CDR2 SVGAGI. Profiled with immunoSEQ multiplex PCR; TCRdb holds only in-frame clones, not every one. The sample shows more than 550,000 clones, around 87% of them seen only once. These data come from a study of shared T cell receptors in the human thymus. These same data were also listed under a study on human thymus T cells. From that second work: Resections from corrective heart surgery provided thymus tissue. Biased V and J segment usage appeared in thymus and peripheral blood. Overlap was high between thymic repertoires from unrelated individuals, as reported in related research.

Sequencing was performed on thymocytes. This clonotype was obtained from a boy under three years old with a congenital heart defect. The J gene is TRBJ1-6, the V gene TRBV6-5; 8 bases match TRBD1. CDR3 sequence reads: CASSYGRDRPIHPLHF. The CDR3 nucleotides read TGTGCCAGCAGTTACGGCAGGGACAGGCCTATTCACCCCCTCCACTTT.